A single sample gave rise to the 22 T cell receptor gamma chains below, sequenced in a study of γδ T cells in repeated Plasmodium falciparum infection. Bulk repertoires came from Vgamma9/Vdelta2+ or Vdelta2-negative gammadelta T cells flow-sorted from PBMC. TCRdb reran clone calling via CATT on the multiplex PCR reads. The table has 28,000 or so gamma-chain clones, almost 1.5% seen once. The material sequenced was gamma-delta T cells from blood. Receptor source: a pool of human donors (malaria-infected and uninfected, not separated).

This clone has ten or more counts. The protein TCRdb gives is from a much larger clone and does not agree with this DNA's translation at residue 6, likely a read error; the protein shown here comes from the DNA. Other DNA sequences in this sample translate to the same CDR3. The V call is TRGV9, the J call TRGJP. No J gene is reported in TCRdb; it was inferred here by comparing the DNA with germline. The V gene's germline CDR1 is GITISATS and CDR2 ISYDGTV (reference sequence). Losses at the gene ends were 2 bases for V and 6 bases for J; bases not matched to a gene: 7. This CDR3 spans 17 amino acids. Here the CDR3 reads CALWEAPVELGKKIKVF. The CDR3 bases are TGTGCCTTGTGGGAGGCCCCGGTAGAGTTGGGCAAAAAAATCAAGGTATTT.

Details on this clone: A single base is all that separates this from a far larger clone, so a read error is likely. Other DNA sequences in the sample encode the same CDR3. The chain recombines TRGV9 with TRGJP. TCRdb leaves out the J gene; it was filled in here by matching the DNA to germline. CDR1 is GITISATS and CDR2 is ISYDGTV in the germline V gene (reference sequence). The CDR3 contains 18 residues. CDR3 amino acids: CALWEVRLEELGKKIKVF. The CDR3 bases are TGCGCCTTGTGGGAGGTGCGTCTCGAAGAGTTGGGCAAAAAAATCAAGGTATTT.

This clone occurred many times. The protein recorded in TCRdb matches a much larger clone and deviates from this DNA's translation at residue 13, suggesting a read error; the protein here is obtained by translating the DNA. The chain carries TRGV9 and TRGJP. No J gene is reported in TCRdb; it was inferred here by comparing the DNA with germline. From germline, CDR1 is GITISATS and CDR2 ISYDGTV (reference sequence). The CDR3 extends over 17 amino acids. The CDR3 DNA reads as TGTGCCTTGTGGGAGGGGACCCAAGAGTTGGGCAAAAGAATCAAGGTATTT. Its protein is CALWEGTQELGKRIKVF.

In this sample, this clone turned up a few times. A far larger clone is off by one base, so a read error is likely. This CDR3 is also generated by other DNA sequences in the sample. The chain carries TRGV3 and TRGJ1 or TRGJ2. Matching the DNA to germline supplied the J gene, which TCRdb does not give. Germline values: CDR1 VTNTFY, CDR2 YDVSTARD (reference sequence). The CDR3 totals 11 residues. The CDR3 sequence is CATWDRPAKLF. The CDR3 DNA is TGTGCCACTTGGGACAGGCCGGCGAAACTCTTT.

This clone showed up many times. A far larger clone is only one base removed, so a read error is likely. Other nucleotide sequences from this sample produce the same CDR3. The chain links TRGV9 to TRGJ1 or TRGJ2. The J gene is absent in TCRdb and was assigned here via DNA matching to germline. V dropped 3 bases and J dropped 10; count of bases not matched to a gene: 6. Germline V lookup: CDR1 GITISATS, CDR2 ISYDGTV (reference sequence). CDR3 length: 11 amino acids. CDR3 nucleotide sequence: TGTGCCTTGTGGGAGCAGAGGAAGAAACTCTTT. Translation: CALWEQRKKLF.

This clone appeared many times. The translation of this DNA and the TCRdb protein of a much larger clone differ at residue 5, probably owing to a read error; the protein shown here is translated from the DNA. This chain joins TRGV9 and TRGJP. TCRdb gives no J gene; it was assigned here by matching the DNA to germline. Germline assignment: CDR1 GITISATS and CDR2 ISYDGTV (reference sequence). This CDR3 is 16 amino acids long. The ends lost 6 bases at V and 4 bases at J; junction bases unmatched: 6. This CDR3 is CALWRPQELGKKIKVF. DNA for the CDR3: TGTGCCTTGTGGAGACCTCAAGAGTTGGGCAAAAAAATCAAGGTATTT.

Only a few counts were recorded for this clone. A read error likely explains why the TCRdb protein, taken from a much larger clone, differs from this DNA's translation at residue 6; the protein shown is translated from the DNA. CDR3 sequence reads: CATWDDVRKLF. Written as DNA, the CDR3 is TGTGCCACCTGGGACGATGTTCGGAAACTCTTT. The chain has TRGV3 and TRGJ1 or TRGJ2. No J gene is reported in TCRdb; it was inferred here by comparing the DNA with germline. Per the germline V gene, CDR1 is VTNTFY and CDR2 is YDVSTARD (reference sequence). V trimming: 3 bases; J trimming: 12 bases; junction bases outside the gene matches: 8. The CDR3 sequence is 11 residues long.

This clone was counted at least ten times. The CDR3 reads CALWLRPVTRGIGYYKKLF. The CDR3 coding sequence is TGTGCCTTGTGGTTACGTCCGGTCACCCGAGGTATCGGTTATTATAAGAAACTCTTT. V and J are TRGV9 and TRGJ1 or TRGJ2. The CDR3 extends over 19 amino acids. CDR1 and CDR2 from the germline V gene are GITISATS and ISYDGTV (reference sequence). V was pared by 6 bases and J by 3 bases, with 26 bases of the junction left unmatched.

Regarding this clone: TCRdb's protein, taken from a much larger clone, differs from this DNA's translation at residue 13, likely owing to a read error; the protein displayed comes from the DNA. V usage is TRGV9 and J usage is TRGJP. Germline matching of the DNA provided the J gene here, since TCRdb leaves it blank. The germline V gene has CDR1 GITISATS and CDR2 ISYDGTV (reference sequence). There are 18 residues in the CDR3. The CDR3, as DNA: TGTGCCTTGTGGGAGGACAATAAGGGGGAGTTGGGCATAAAAATCAAGGTATTT. This encodes CALWEDNKGELGIKIKVF.

This clone has ten or more counts. The TCRdb protein comes from a much larger clone and disagrees with this DNA's translation at residue 10, likely due to a read error; the protein given here is derived from the DNA. For the V gene the call is TRGV9; the J gene has no call. This CDR3 has 12 amino acids. The V gene's germline CDR1 is GITISATS and CDR2 ISYDGTV (reference sequence). The DNA of the CDR3 is TGTGCCTTGTGGGAGGTGCGAATAAAGGAACTCTTT. This encodes CALWEVRIKELF.

The chain employs TRGV4 and TRGJ1 or TRGJ2. TCRdb offers no J gene call, so here the DNA was matched to germline to obtain one. From germline, CDR1 is EGSTGY and CDR2 YDSYTSSV. The J segment lost 7 bases and the V segment lost 6 bases, leaving 9 bases of the junction unmatched. CDR3 length equals 12 residues. CDR3: CATWTTGYKKLF. In nucleotides, the CDR3 is TGTGCCACCTGGACAACTGGATATAAGAAACTCTTT.

This clone was seen only a few times. A read error is the likely source, as a far larger clone sits one nucleotide away. The sample has other DNA sequences that encode this CDR3 too. The J gene is TRGJP, the V gene TRGV9. TCRdb is silent on the J gene; assignment here came from matching the DNA to germline. Germline values: CDR1 GITISATS, CDR2 ISYDGTV (reference sequence). The CDR3 length is 17 residues. CDR3: CALWEVQGGLGKKIKVF. The DNA for the CDR3 is TGTGCCTTGTGGGAGGTGCAAGGGGGGTTGGGAAAAAAAATCAAGGTATTT.

This clone was counted a few times. The protein held in TCRdb is that of a much larger clone and does not match this DNA's translation at residue 3, likely because of a read error; the protein shown is translated from the DNA. CDR3 loop: CAAWEVEKKLF. The CDR3, as DNA: TGTGCCGCCTGGGAAGTTGAGAAGAAACTCTTT. V and J are TRGV2 and TRGJ1 or TRGJ2. Assignment of the J gene here rests on matching the DNA to germline, because TCRdb gives none. Germline V lookup: CDR1 EGSNGY, CDR2 YDSYNSKV. The CDR3 has 11 amino acids.

This clone has a count of ten or more. One base separates it from a far larger clone, so it is likely a read error. The identical CDR3 is also encoded by other nucleotide sequences in the sample. The chain employs TRGV9 and TRGJP. Here the J gene came from matching the DNA to germline, since TCRdb omits it. The CDR3 loop spans 15 amino acids. Looked up from germline, CDR1 is GITISATS and CDR2 is ISYDGTV (reference sequence). The DNA for the CDR3 is TGTGCCTTGTGGGTAGGAGAGTTGGGCAAAAAGATCAAGGTATTT. Protein: CALWVGELGKKIKVF.

This clone was seen repeatedly, ten times or more. This likely traces to a read error, being one base from a far larger clone. The sample has other DNA sequences that encode this CDR3 too. This chain connects TRGV9 to TRGJP. TCRdb is silent on the J gene; assignment here came from matching the DNA to germline. Germline loops: CDR1 GITISATS, CDR2 ISYDGTV (reference sequence). This CDR3 region has 19 residues. The V gene end was trimmed by 0 bases and the J gene end by 9 bases; junction bases not matched to a gene: 14. CDR3 nucleotide sequence: TGTGCCTTGTGGGAGGTGATAAGGGCCGAAGGGTTGGGCAAAAAAATCAAGGTATTT. This gives the protein CALWEVIRAEGLGKKIKVF.

This clone was seen repeatedly, ten times or more. For this DNA, TCRdb reports the protein of a much larger clone, which diverges at residue 6, most likely from a read error; the protein presented here is translated directly from the DNA. The J gene is TRGJ1 or TRGJ2, the V gene TRGV4. The J gene, missing from TCRdb, was assigned here through DNA to germline matching. The ends lost 3 bases at V and 3 bases at J; junction bases unmatched: 5. Looked up from germline, CDR1 is EGSTGY and CDR2 is YDSYTSSV. The CDR3 extends over 13 amino acids. CDR3: CATWDTFYYKKLF. The DNA for the CDR3 is TGTGCCACCTGGGATACATTTTATTATAAGAAACTCTTT.

For this clone: This DNA translates differently at residue 2 from the TCRdb protein, which is that of a much larger clone; a read error is likely, and the protein shown is the DNA's own translation. The rearrangement joins TRGV2 to TRGJP1. The J gene, absent from TCRdb, was called here by matching the DNA to germline. Looked up from germline, CDR1 is EGSNGY and CDR2 is YDSYNSKV. This CDR3 contains 14 residues. Here the CDR3 reads CTTKSCTTGWFKIF. The DNA for the CDR3 is TGTACCACCAAAAGTTGTACCACTGGTTGGTTCAAGATATTT.

This clone has at least ten counts. The TCRdb protein comes from a much larger clone and disagrees with this DNA's translation at residue 13, likely due to a read error; the protein given here is derived from the DNA. This chain joins TRGV2 and TRGJP2. Germline-derived CDR1 and CDR2 are EGSNGY and YDSYNSKV. There are 17 residues in the CDR3. CDR3 region: CATWDLQTYSSDGIKTF. CDR3 nucleotides: TGTGCCACCTGGGACCTACAGACGTATAGTAGTGATGGGATCAAGACGTTT.

At least ten counts were recorded for this clone. This DNA translates differently at residue 3 from the TCRdb protein, which is that of a much larger clone; a read error is likely, and the protein shown is the DNA's own translation. The chain employs TRGV3 and TRGJ1 or TRGJ2. TCRdb gives no J gene; it was assigned here by matching the DNA to germline. The CDR3 spans 14 residues. Germline V gene lookup returns CDR1 VTNTFY and CDR2 YDVSTARD (reference sequence). CDR3 sequence (DNA): TGTGCCTCCTGGGACAGGCCCTTTTATTATAAGAAACTCTTT. Residues: CASWDRPFYYKKLF.

This clone was seen at least ten times. The translation of this DNA and the TCRdb protein of a much larger clone differ at residue 9, probably owing to a read error; the protein shown here is translated from the DNA. The chain has TRGV9 and TRGJ1 or TRGJ2. The J gene, absent from TCRdb, was called here by matching the DNA to germline. The CDR3 is 15 amino acids. With V trimmed by 3 bases and J by 3 bases, 11 bases remained unmatched. Germline V gene lookup returns CDR1 GITISATS and CDR2 ISYDGTV (reference sequence). In nucleotides, the CDR3 is TGTGCCTTGTGGGAGCTCCCCCCCGTTTATTATAAGAAACTCTTT. This sequence encodes CALWELPPVYYKKLF.

This clone has a count of ten or more. The mismatch at residue 9 between this DNA's translation and the TCRdb protein of a much larger clone likely reflects a read error; the protein shown is translated from the DNA. This chain uses TRGV4 with TRGJ1 or TRGJ2. This CDR3 comprises 15 residues. With V trimmed by 0 bases and J by 3 bases, 8 bases remained unmatched. Per germline, CDR1 EGSTGY and CDR2 YDSYTSSV. CDR3 loop: CATWDGLVCYYKKLF. The CDR3 DNA sequence: TGTGCCACCTGGGATGGGCTGGTCTGTTATTATAAGAAACTCTTT.

This clone was counted many times. TCRdb lists the protein of a much larger clone for this DNA, which differs at residue 7, so this is likely a read error; the protein given here is translated from the DNA itself. The chain links TRGV4 to TRGJ1 or TRGJ2. The length of the CDR3 is 14 residues. Germline CDR1 EGSTGY, CDR2 YDSYTSSV. The trim removed 5 bases at V and 4 bases at J, leaving 11 bases unmatched. The CDR3 reads CATWARQPYYKKLF. DNA of the CDR3: TGTGCCACCTGGGCCCGACAACCGTATTATAAGAAACTCTTT.